The present T cell receptor (beta chain) was sequenced within a study of blood T cell repertoires in COVID-19. Germline assignment: CDR1 SGHNT and CDR2 YENEEA. V was pared by 4 bases and J by 8 bases, with 10 bases of the junction left unmatched. This CDR3 has 15 residues. The data were produced by immunoSEQ multiplex PCR, yet TCRdb's version contains in-frame clones alone and is incomplete. The table shows around 340,000 clones, with 80% to 90% occurring only once. The TCR sequence derives from a woman aged 55-70 years with COVID-19, enrolled during active disease. The chain is built from TRBV11-3 and TRBJ1-2; 10 bases map to TRBD1. Sequencing was carried out using peripheral blood. In DNA form, the CDR3 reads TGTGCCAGCAGCTCAGGGGGGACAGGGGCGAGGGGCTACACCTTC. Translated: CASSSGGTGARGYTF.